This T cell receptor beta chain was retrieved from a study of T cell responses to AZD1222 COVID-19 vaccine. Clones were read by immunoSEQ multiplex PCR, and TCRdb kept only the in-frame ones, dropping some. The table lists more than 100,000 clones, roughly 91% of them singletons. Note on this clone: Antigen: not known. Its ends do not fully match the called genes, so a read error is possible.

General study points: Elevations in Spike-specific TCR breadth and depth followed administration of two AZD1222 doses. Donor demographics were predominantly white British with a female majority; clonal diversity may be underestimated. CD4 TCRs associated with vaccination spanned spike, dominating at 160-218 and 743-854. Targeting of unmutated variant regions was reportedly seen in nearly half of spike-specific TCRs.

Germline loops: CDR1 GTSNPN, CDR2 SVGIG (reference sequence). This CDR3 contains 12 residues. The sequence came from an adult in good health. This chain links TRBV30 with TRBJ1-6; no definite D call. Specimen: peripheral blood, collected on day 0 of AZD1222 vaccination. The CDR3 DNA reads TGTGCCTGGCTAACCCCGGGAGCAGGAACCTTCTTT. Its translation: CAWLTPGAGTFF.